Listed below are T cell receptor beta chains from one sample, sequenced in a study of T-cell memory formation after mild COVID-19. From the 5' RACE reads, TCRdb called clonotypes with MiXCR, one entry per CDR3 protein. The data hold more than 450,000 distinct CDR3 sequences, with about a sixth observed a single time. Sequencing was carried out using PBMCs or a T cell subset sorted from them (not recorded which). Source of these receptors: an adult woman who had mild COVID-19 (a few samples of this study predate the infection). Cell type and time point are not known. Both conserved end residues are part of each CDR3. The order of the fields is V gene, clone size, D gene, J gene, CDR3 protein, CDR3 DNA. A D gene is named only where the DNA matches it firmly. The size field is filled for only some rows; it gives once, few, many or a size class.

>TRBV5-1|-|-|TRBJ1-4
CASSPLSSVGEKLFF
TGCGCCAGCAGCCCATTGTCTAGCGTAGGCGAAAAACTGTTTTTT
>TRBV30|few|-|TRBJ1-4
CAWSVPGTGEKLFF
TGTGCCTGGAGTGTACCAGGGACTGGTGAAAAACTGTTTTTT
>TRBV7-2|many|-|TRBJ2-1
CASSLGLAYNEQFF
TGTGCCAGCAGCTTAGGCCTAGCCTACAATGAGCAGTTCTTC
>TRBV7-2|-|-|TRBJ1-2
CASSFTAGYGYTF
TGTGCCAGCAGCTTTACGGCCGGCTATGGCTACACCTTC
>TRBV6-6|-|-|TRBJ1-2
CASSYSISVALQGRGYGYTF
TGTGCCAGCAGTTACTCGATTTCGGTCGCGCTTCAGGGGCGAGGCTATGGCTACACCTTC
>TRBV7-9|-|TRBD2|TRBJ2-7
CASSITRTGTSIHEQYF
TGTGCCAGCAGCATTACTCGTACCGGGACTAGCATCCACGAGCAGTACTTC
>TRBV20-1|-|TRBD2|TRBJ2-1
CSAFPGLADNEQFF
TGCAGTGCTTTTCCGGGACTAGCGGACAATGAGCAGTTCTTC
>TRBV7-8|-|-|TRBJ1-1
CASSFLRSSSNTEAFF
TGTGCCAGCAGCTTTCTTAGGTCTTCTTCGAACACTGAAGCTTTCTTT
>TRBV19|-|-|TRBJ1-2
CASSIGGGYGYTF
TGTGCCAGTAGTATAGGGGGAGGCTATGGCTACACCTTC
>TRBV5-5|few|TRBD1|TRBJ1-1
CASRTEQGAGTEAFF
TGTGCCAGCAGAACTGAGCAGGGGGCAGGAACTGAAGCTTTCTTT
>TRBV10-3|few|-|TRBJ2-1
CAISEPPSEGPRGNEQFF
TGTGCCATCAGTGAGCCACCCTCAGAGGGGCCTCGTGGCAATGAGCAGTTCTTC
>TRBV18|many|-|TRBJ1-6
CASSADRKNSPLHF
TGTGCCAGCTCAGCGGACAGAAAGAATTCACCCCTCCACTTT
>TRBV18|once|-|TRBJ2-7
CASSPHVPEQYF
TGTGCCAGCTCACCACATGTTCCCGAGCAGTACTTC
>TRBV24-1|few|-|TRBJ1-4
CATSDRSGGGEKLFF
TGTGCCACCAGCGACCGGTCCGGCGGGGGTGAAAAACTGTTTTTT
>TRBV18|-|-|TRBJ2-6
CASSPWQVKRSGANVLTF
TGTGCCAGCTCACCGTGGCAGGTTAAGCGCTCTGGGGCCAACGTCCTGACTTTC
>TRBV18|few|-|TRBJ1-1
CASSPEPPGPAKNTEAFF
TGTGCCAGCTCACCGGAGCCGCCGGGGCCGGCTAAAAACACTGAAGCTTTCTTT
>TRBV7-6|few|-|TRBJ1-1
CASSSSAGLNTEAFF
TGTGCCAGCAGCTCCTCAGCAGGGCTGAACACTGAAGCTTTCTTT
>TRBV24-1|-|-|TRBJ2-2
CATRPGTGELFF
TGTGCCACCAGACCAGGGACCGGGGAGCTGTTTTTT
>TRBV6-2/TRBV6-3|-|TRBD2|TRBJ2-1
CASSNGLAGGPVYNEQFF
TGTGCCAGCAGTAACGGACTAGCGGGAGGGCCGGTATACAATGAGCAGTTCTTC
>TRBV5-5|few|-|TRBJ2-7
CASSPRGGGTASYEQYF
TGTGCCAGCAGCCCCAGGGGTGGAGGGACAGCCTCCTACGAGCAGTACTTC
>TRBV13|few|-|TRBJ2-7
CASSRRDGGYEQYF
TGTGCCAGCAGCCGGCGGGACGGAGGATACGAGCAGTACTTC
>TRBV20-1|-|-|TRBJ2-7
CSARTPPYEQYF
TGCAGTGCCCGGACCCCGCCCTACGAGCAGTACTTC
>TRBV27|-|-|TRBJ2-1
CASSLREGWEQFF
TGTGCCAGCAGTCTCCGCGAGGGATGGGAGCAGTTCTTC
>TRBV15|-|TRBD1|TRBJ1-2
CATSRVVRDSGNYGYTF
TGTGCCACCAGCAGGGTTGTAAGGGACAGCGGTAACTATGGCTACACCTTC
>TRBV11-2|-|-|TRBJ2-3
CASSLARRNWGGTDTQYF
TGTGCCAGCAGCTTAGCAAGGAGGAATTGGGGGGGCACAGATACGCAGTATTTT
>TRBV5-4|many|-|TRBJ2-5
CASRFNREETQYF
TGTGCCAGCAGGTTTAACAGGGAGGAGACCCAGTACTTC
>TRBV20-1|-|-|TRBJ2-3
CSAFQGGQYF
TGCAGTGCTTTCCAAGGGGGGCAGTATTTT
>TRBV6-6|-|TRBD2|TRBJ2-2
CASSYPHRPQRGDTGELFF
TGTGCCAGCAGTTACCCCCACAGACCCCAGCGGGGGGACACCGGGGAGCTGTTTTTT
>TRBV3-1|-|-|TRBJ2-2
CASSQDWSTRELFF
TGTGCCAGCAGCCAAGATTGGAGCACCAGGGAGCTGTTTTTT
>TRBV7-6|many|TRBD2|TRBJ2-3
CASSLAAGGSTDTQYF
TGTGCCAGCAGCTTAGCAGCGGGGGGATCCACAGATACGCAGTATTTT
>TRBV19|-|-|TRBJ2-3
CASSMTADTDTQYF
TGTGCCAGTAGTATGACAGCCGACACAGATACGCAGTATTTT
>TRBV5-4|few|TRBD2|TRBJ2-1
CASRMAVAGGFNEQFF
TGTGCCAGCAGAATGGCGGTAGCGGGAGGATTTAATGAGCAGTTCTTC
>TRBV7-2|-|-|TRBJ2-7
CASSFPAYEQYF
TGTGCCAGCAGCTTTCCCGCCTACGAGCAGTACTTC
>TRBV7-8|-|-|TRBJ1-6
CASSPGLGGVYNSPLHF
TGTGCCAGCAGCCCCGGTTTGGGAGGGGTCTATAATTCACCCCTCCACTTT
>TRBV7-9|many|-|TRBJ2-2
CASSPETDLTGELFF
TGTGCCAGCAGCCCGGAGACAGACTTAACCGGGGAGCTGTTTTTT
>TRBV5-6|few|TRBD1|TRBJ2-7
CASSPSDRLTEEQYF
TGTGCCAGCAGCCCGTCGGACAGGCTCACCGAGGAGCAGTACTTC
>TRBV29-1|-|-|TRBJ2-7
CSVEVRKGSYEQYF
TGCAGCGTTGAAGTAAGGAAAGGATCCTACGAGCAGTACTTC
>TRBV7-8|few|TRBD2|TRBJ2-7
CASSLLPHSPTSGVEQYF
TGTGCCAGCAGCTTACTCCCCCACTCTCCGACTAGCGGGGTGGAGCAGTACTTC
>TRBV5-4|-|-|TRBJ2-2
CASSPGETGELFF
TGTGCCAGCAGTCCGGGAGAGACCGGGGAGCTGTTTTTT
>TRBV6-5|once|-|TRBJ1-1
CASTRRAGPMNTEAFF
TGTGCCAGCACCCGAAGGGCCGGGCCCATGAACACTGAAGCTTTCTTT
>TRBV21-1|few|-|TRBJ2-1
CASSTASFVNEQFF
TGTGCCAGCAGCACGGCTAGCTTCGTCAATGAGCAGTTCTTC
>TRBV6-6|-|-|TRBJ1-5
CASSSDGSNQPQHF
TGTGCCAGCAGTTCGGACGGTAGCAATCAGCCCCAGCATTTT
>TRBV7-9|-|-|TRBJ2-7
CASSFGDEQYF
TGTGCCAGCAGCTTTGGTGACGAGCAGTACTTC
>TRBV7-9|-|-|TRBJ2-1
CASRLPGGGNEQFF
TGTGCCAGCAGGCTACCAGGAGGAGGGAATGAGCAGTTCTTC
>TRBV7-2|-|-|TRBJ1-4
CATRGRGDEKLFF
TGTGCCACCAGGGGTAGGGGGGATGAAAAACTGTTTTTT
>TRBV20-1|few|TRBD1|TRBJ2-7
CSAGQGGSSYEQYF
TGCAGTGCTGGACAGGGGGGAAGCTCCTACGAGCAGTACTTC
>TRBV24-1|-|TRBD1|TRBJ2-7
CATSHPGTGGYEQYF
TGTGCCACCAGTCATCCCGGGACAGGGGGCTACGAGCAGTACTTC
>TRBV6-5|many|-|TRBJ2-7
CASSYQGTTYEQYF
TGTGCCAGCAGTTACCAGGGCACCACCTACGAGCAGTACTTC
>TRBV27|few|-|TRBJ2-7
CASSLWSSYEQYF
TGTGCCAGCAGTTTATGGAGCTCCTACGAGCAGTACTTC
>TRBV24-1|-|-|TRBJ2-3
CATSVFGGGTDTQYF
TGTGCCACCAGTGTATTTGGAGGTGGAACAGATACGCAGTATTTT
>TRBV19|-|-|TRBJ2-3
CASSIGKGDTQYF
TGTGCCAGTAGTATAGGGAAGGGAGATACGCAGTATTTT
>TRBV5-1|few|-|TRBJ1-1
CASSLGPPHTEAFF
TGCGCCAGCAGCTTGGGACCTCCACACACTGAAGCTTTCTTT
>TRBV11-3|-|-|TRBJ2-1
CASSLAKNGNIHNEQFF
TGTGCCAGCAGCTTAGCAAAGAACGGGAACATTCACAATGAGCAGTTCTTC
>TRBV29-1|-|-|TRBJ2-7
CSVVTKGPDVGEQYF
TGCAGCGTTGTAACCAAGGGACCCGACGTGGGGGAGCAGTACTTC